This TCR beta chain was sequenced in a study of Japanese encephalitis immunity and Zika vaccine responses (dated by TCRdb to about 2021). For the study in its entirety: Included participants received three 5.0 ug doses of alum-adjuvanted ZPIV at weeks 0, 4 and 28. Eleven to twelve participants were given two doses of JEV vaccine (IXIARO) 28 days apart, two to three months before the first ZPIV dose. Before ZPIV, over eleven participants got a single dose of YFV vaccine (YF-VAX), while 8 to 10 participants were flavivirus-naive. More than 5 representative participants from each pre-vaccination group were selected for TCR sequencing, using samples from week 0 (after pre-vaccination and before ZPIV) and week 52. TCR repertoires from a few flavivirus-naive individuals were additionally analyzed at weeks 2, 6 and 52 after the start of ZPIV vaccination. For stimulation, either ZIKV structural-protein peptide pools divided into flavivirus-conserved and non-conserved sets were used, or JEV or YFV peptides matching the pre-vaccination. ZIKV peptides were 15-mers overlapping by 11 residues, selected for NetMHCpan/NetMHCII-predicted epitopes with affinity below 50 nM. The study tested whether prior Japanese encephalitis virus (JEV) or yellow fever virus (YFV) vaccination shaped CD4 T cell responses to the Zika vaccine. Findings and caveats that apply to the study as a whole: Peptide-pool deconvolution was not performed because of sample size limitations, and consequently the individual peptides driving cross-reactive responses were not identified. Samples clustered by participant with no similarity between individuals, suggesting no public TCRs were detected. After ZPIV, a significant decrease in repertoire richness of CD4 T cells responding to conserved ZIKV epitopes was observed in JEV-pre-vaccinated donors. Repertoire similarity across time-points and stimulations was higher in JEV-pre-vaccinated donors than in YFV-pre-vaccinated donors, indicating more clonotypes shared between ZIKV and JEV stimulation. The analysis covered only a subset of trial participants who had three doses and adequate samples, rather than the whole vaccinated cohort. CD8 T cell responses to ZIKV peptide pools were of very low magnitude and seen in only a few individuals.

The method was 5' RACE. TCRbeta libraries were pooled in proportion to their sorted cell numbers before sequencing. Total RNA from sorted cells was extracted with RNAzol RT, and cDNA was made with an oligo(dT) primer and a template-switching oligo. The TCRbeta V-CDR3-J region was PCR-amplified with Kapa HiFi using a SMARTer oligo primer and a TCRbeta constant-region primer. A second PCR attached Illumina adaptors and sample-specific index barcodes, followed by HighPrep bead cleanup and Bioanalyzer confirmation of a band of roughly 650 bp. Libraries were sequenced on an Illumina MiSeq with 2x151 bp paired-end reads. As for the authors' bioinformatics: An in-house Java program demultiplexed the reads, and MiXCR assigned TCRbeta annotations and counted clonotypes. To assess repertoire overlap, Morisita-Horn indices from the R package vegan were used, along with UPGMA clustering and Circos plots of recurring clonotypes. Shannon diversity and richness were each normalized to the maximum value possible given the input cell numbers, so the resulting values fell between 0 and 1. CDR3beta sequences were aligned with MUSCLE, distances computed with SeqinR, and multidimensional scaling plotted in R. In TCRdb, the public reads were trimmed at Q25 with fastp and aligned with MiXCR, with productive beta chains retained. Merged by CDR3 protein, the rows form single entries marked with the most common genes and DNA. These V and J calls are TCRdb output, not the study's own analysis. Within this sample are under 150 distinct CDR3 sequences, with around a tenth of them counted one time only. Clones ranked in the top ten supply about 35% of the sample.

Germline trimming: 6 bases from V, 0 bases from J; junction bases outside gene matches: 0. From the cysteine through the phenylalanine, the CDR3 covers 14 amino acids. CDR3 DNA only is kept here, 42 bases in frame from base 1. For CDR1 and CDR2, the germline V gene (reference sequence) lists WNHNN and SYGVQD. This clonotype is large (0.1 to 1%) in its sample. Base qualities are not recorded, but no much larger clone differs from it by a single base. PBMCs were labeled with CellTrace CFSE and cultured for 6 to 7 days in RPMI with around 8.7% human serum plus peptide pools at about 1 ug/mL each. Enrolled adults were healthy and seronegative for ZIKV, JEV, YFV, DENV and WNV by microneutralization screening. Samples were obtained from a phase 1, double-blinded, randomized, placebo-controlled trial of an alum-adjuvanted Zika purified-inactivated virus (ZPIV) vaccine. Peripheral blood mononuclear cells were isolated using a standard procedure and then kept frozen in liquid nitrogen until they were used.

This receptor was taken from an adult man who received an inactivated Zika virus vaccine. The chain employs TRBV10-1 and TRBJ2-2; the central 8 bases match TRBD2. Material: antigen-activated CD8+ T cells from blood, cultured, obtained during a Zika inactivated vaccine study. DNA sequence: TGCGCCAGCAGACTAGCGGCGAACACCGGGGAGCTGTTTTTT. Translated, it gives CASRLAANTGELFF.